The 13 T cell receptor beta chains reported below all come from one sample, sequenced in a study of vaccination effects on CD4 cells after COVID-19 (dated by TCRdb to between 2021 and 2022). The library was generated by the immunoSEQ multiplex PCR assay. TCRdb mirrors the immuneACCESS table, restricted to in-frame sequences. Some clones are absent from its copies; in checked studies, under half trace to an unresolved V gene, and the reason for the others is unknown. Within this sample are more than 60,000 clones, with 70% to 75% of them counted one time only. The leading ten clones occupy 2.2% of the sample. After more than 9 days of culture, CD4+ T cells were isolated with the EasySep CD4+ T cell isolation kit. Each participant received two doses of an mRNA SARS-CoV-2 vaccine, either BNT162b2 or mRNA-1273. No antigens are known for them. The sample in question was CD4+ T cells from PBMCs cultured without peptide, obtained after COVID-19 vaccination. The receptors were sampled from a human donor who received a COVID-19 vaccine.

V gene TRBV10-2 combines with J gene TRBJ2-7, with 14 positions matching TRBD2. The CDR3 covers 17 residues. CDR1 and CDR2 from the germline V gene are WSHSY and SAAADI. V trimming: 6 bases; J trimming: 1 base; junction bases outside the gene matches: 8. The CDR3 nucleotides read TGCGCCAGCAGAGACCTGGGACTAGCGGGGGTGTCCTACGAGCAGTACGTC. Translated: CASRDLGLAGVSYEQYV.

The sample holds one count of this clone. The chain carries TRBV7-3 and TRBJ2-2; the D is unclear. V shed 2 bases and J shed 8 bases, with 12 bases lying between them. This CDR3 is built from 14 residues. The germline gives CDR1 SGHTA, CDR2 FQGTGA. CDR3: CASSLDFARGELFF. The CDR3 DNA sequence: TGTGCCAGCAGCTTAGATTTCGCCCGTGGGGAGCTGTTTTTT.

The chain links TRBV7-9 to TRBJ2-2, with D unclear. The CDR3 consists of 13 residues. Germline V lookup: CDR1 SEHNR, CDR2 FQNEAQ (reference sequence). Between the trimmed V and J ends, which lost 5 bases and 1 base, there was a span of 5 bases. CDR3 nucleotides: TGTGCCAGCAGCAGACGGAACACCGGGGAGCTGTTTTTT. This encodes CASSRRNTGELFF.

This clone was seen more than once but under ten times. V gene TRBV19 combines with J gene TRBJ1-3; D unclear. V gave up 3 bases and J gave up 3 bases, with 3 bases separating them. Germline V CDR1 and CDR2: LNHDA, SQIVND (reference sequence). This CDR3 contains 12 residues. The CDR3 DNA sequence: TGTGCCAGTAGTATGGGTGGAAACACCATATATTTT. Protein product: CASSMGGNTIYF. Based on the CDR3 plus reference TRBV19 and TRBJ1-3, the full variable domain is DGGITQSPKYLFRKEGQNVTLSCEQNLNHDAMYWYRQDPGQGLRLIYYSQIVNDFQKGDIAEGYSVSREKKESFPLTVTSAQKNPTAFYLCASSMGGNTIYFGEGSWLTVV.

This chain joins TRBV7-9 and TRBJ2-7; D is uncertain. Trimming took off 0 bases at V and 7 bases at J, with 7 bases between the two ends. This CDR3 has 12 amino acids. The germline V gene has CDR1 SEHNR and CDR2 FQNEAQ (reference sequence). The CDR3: CASSLAQQEQYV. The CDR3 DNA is TGTGCCAGCAGCTTAGCACAACAGGAGCAGTACGTC.

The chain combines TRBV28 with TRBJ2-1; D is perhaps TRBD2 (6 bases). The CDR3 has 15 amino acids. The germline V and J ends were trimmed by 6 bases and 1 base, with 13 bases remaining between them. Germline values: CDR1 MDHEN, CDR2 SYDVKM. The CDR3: CASSPLARSYNEQFF. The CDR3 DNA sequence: TGTGCCAGCAGCCCCCTAGCGAGGTCCTACAATGAGCAGTTCTTC.

CDR3 region: CASSLEFKVATNEKLFF. The CDR3 coding sequence is TGTGCCAGCAGCTTAGAGTTTAAAGTTGCAACTAATGAAAAACTGTTTTTT. V usage is TRBV7-9 and J usage is TRBJ1-4; D gene unclear. The CDR3 has 17 residues. Trimming removed 1 base from V and 0 bases from J, with 12 bases in between. Germline V lookup: CDR1 SEHNR, CDR2 FQNEAQ (reference sequence).

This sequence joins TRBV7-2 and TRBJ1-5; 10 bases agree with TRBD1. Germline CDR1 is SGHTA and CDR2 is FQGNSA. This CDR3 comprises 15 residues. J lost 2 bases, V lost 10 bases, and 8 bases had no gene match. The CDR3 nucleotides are TGTGCCATTAAGACCGGGACAGGGGGCAATCAGCCCCAGCATTTT. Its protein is CAIKTGTGGNQPQHF.

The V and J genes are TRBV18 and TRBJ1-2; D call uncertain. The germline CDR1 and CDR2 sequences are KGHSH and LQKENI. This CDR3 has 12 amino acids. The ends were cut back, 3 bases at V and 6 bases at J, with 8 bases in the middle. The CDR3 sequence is CASSPSADGYTF. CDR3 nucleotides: TGTGCCAGCTCACCCTCGGCTGATGGCTACACCTTC.

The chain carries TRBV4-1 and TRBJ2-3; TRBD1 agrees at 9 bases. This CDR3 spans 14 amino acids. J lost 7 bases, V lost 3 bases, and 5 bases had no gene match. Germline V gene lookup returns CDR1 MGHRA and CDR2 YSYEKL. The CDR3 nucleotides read TGCGCCAGCAGCCAGGGGACAGGGACGTATACGCAGTATTTT. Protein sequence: CASSQGTGTYTQYF.

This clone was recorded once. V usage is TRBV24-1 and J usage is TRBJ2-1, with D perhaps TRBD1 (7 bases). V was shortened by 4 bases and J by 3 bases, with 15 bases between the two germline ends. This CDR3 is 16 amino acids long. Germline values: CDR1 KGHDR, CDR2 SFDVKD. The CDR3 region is CATSDPRQGGYNEQFF. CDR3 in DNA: TGTGCCACCAGTGACCCCCGACAGGGAGGCTACAATGAGCAGTTCTTC.

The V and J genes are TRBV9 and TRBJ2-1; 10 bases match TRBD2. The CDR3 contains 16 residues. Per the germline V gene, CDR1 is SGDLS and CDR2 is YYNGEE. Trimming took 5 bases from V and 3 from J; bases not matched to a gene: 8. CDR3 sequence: CASSQSGGAIYNEQFF. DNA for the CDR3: TGTGCCAGCAGTCAAAGCGGGGGGGCCATCTACAATGAGCAGTTCTTC.

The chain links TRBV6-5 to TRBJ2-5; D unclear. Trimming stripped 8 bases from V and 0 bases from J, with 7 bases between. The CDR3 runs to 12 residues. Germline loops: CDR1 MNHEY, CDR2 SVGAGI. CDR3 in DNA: TGTGCCAGCGGGTGGTACCAAGAGACCCAGTACTTC. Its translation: CASGWYQETQYF.